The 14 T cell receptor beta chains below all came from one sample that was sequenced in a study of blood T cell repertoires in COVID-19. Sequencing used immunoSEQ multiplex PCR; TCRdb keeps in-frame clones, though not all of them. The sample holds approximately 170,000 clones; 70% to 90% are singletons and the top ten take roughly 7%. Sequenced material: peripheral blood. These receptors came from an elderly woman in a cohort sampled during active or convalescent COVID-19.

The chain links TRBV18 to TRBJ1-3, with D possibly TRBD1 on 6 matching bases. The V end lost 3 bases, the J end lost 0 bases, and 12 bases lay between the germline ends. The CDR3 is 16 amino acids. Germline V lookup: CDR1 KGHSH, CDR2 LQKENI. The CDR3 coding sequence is TGTGCCAGCTCACCTACAGGGTCCCTCTCTGGAAACACCATATATTTT. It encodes CASSPTGSLSGNTIYF.

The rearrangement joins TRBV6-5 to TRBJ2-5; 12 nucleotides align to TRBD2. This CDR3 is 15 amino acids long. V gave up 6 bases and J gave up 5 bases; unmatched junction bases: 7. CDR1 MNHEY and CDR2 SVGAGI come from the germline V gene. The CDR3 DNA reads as TGTGCCAGCAGACCTAGCGGGGGGGCCTTGGAGACCCAGTACTTC. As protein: CASRPSGGALETQYF.

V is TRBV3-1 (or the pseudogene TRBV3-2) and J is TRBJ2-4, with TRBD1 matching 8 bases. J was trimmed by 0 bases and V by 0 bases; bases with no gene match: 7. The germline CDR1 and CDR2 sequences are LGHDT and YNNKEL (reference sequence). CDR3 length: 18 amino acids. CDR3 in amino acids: CASSQDLDRVTAKNIQYF. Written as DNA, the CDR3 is TGTGCCAGCAGCCAAGACCTGGACAGGGTCACAGCCAAAAACATTCAGTACTTC.

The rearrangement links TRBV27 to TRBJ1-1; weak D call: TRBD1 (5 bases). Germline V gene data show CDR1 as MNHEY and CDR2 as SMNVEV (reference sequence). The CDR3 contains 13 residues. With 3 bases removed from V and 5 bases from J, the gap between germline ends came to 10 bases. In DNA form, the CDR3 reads TGTGCCAGCAGTTTGGGCAGGGCTACTGAAGCTTTCTTT. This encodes CASSLGRATEAFF.

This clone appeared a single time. CDR3 sequence reads: CASRPQTGGGYEQYF. In DNA form, the CDR3 reads TGTGCCAGCAGGCCCCAGACAGGGGGCGGATACGAGCAGTACTTC. The chain couples TRBV27 to TRBJ2-7, with TRBD1 matching over 10 bases. V gave up 6 bases and J gave up 4 bases; unmatched junction bases: 9. Per the germline V gene, CDR1 is MNHEY and CDR2 is SMNVEV (reference sequence). This CDR3 comprises 15 residues.

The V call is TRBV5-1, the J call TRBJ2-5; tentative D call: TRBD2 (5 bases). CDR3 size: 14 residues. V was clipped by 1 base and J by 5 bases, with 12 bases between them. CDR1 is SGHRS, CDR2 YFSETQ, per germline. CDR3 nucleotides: TGCGCCAGCAGCTTGCTTGGGAGCAGCGAGACCCAGTACTTC. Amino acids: CASSLLGSSETQYF.

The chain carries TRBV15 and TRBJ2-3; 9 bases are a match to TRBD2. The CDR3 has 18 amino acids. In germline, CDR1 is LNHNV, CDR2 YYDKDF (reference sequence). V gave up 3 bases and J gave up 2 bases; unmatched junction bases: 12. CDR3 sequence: CATSSGLATNYLTDTQYF. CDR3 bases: TGTGCCACCAGCAGTGGACTAGCGACTAACTACCTCACAGATACGCAGTATTTT.

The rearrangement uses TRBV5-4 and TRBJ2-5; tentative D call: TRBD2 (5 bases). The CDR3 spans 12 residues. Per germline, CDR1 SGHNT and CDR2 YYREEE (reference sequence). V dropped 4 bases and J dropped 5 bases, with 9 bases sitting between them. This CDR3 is CASSGPGETQYF. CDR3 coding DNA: TGTGCCAGCAGCGGGCCGGGGGAGACCCAGTACTTC.

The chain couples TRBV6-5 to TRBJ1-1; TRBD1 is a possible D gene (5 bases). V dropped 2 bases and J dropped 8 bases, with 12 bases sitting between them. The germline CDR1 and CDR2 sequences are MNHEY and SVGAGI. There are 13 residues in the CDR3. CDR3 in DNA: TGTGCCAGCAGTTACGTGGGAGGGGAGGAAGCTTTCTTT. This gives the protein CASSYVGGEEAFF.

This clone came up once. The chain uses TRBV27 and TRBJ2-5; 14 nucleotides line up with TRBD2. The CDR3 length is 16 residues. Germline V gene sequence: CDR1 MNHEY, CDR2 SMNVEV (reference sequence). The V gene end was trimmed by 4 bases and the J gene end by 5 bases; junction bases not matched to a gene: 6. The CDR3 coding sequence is TGTGCCAGCAGTTCGGGGACTAGCGGGGGAGGGGAGACCCAGTACTTC. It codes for CASSSGTSGGGETQYF.

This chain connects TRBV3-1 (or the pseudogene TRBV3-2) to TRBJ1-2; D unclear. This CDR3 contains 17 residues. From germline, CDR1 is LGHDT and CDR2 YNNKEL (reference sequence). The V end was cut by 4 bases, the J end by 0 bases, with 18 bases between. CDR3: CASSLNTGGSSNYGYTF. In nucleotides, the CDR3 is TGTGCCAGCAGCCTAAACACCGGCGGCAGCTCTAACTATGGCTACACCTTC.

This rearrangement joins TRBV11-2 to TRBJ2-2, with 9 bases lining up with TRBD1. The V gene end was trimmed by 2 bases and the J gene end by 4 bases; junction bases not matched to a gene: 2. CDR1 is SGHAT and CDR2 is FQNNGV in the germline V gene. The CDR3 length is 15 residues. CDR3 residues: CASSLRTGVTGELFF. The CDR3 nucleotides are TGTGCCAGCAGCTTACGGACAGGGGTCACCGGGGAGCTGTTTTTT.

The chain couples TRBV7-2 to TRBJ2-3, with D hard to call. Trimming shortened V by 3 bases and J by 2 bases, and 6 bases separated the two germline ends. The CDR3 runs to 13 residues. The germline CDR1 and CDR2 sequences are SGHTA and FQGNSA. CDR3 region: CASSFPLTDTQYF. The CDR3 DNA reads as TGTGCCAGCAGCTTTCCTCTCACAGATACGCAGTATTTT.

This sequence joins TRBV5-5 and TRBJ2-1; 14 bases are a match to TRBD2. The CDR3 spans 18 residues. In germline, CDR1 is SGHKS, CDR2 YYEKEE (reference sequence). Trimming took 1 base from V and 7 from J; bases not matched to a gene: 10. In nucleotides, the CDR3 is TGTGCCAGCAGCTTGACGGGACTAGCGGGAGTCCGGTGGAATGAGCAGTTCTTC. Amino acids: CASSLTGLAGVRWNEQFF. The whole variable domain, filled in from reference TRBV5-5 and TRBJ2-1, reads DAGVTQSPTHLIKTRGQQVTLRCSPISGHKSVSWYQQVLGQGPQFIFQYYEKEERGRGNFPDRFSARQFPNYSSELNVNALLLGDSALYLCASSLTGLAGVRWNEQFFGPGTRLTVL.